Below, 2 T cell receptor beta chains from the same sample are listed, as sequenced in a study of T cells in localized non-small cell lung cancer. Data came from immunoSEQ multiplex PCR; TCRdb stores just in-frame clones and leaves some out. The sample includes 72,000 or so clones, approximately 87% of them seen just once. Sequencing used peripheral blood, obtained before any cancer treatment. The origin of the receptors is an older male donor with stage III squamous cell lung carcinoma.

This clone was detected only a few times. The chain uses TRBV30 and TRBJ1-1; 8 bases fit TRBD1. The CDR3 is 14 amino acids. The germline gives CDR1 GTSNPN, CDR2 SVGIG (reference sequence). The CDR3 coding sequence is TGTGTCCTTCAGGGGGCTTCCCCGAACACTGAAGCTTTCTTT. Translated: CVLQGASPNTEAFF.

The chain couples TRBV30 to TRBJ1-5; D might be TRBD1 (5 bases). V was clipped by 5 bases and J by 1 base, with 15 bases between them. Germline lookup yields CDR1 GTSNPN and CDR2 SVGIG (reference sequence). The CDR3 sequence is 15 residues long. CDR3 nucleotides: TGTGCCTGGGCCGGGCACGGGGGGAGCAATCAGCCCCAGCATTTT. Its translation: CAWAGHGGSNQPQHF.